Listed below are T cell receptor beta chains from one sample, sequenced in a study of T-cell memory formation after mild COVID-19. TCRdb independently ran MiXCR on the 5' RACE reads; one entry per CDR3 protein. The table lists roughly 350,000 distinct CDR3 sequences, over 25% of them singletons. Input material: PBMCs or a T cell subset sorted from them (not recorded which). These receptors were collected from an adult woman who had mild COVID-19 (a few samples of this study predate the infection). Cell type and time point are not known. Both conserved end residues are part of each CDR3. The D gene is left open where the match is weak. The size of a clone is reported for some rows only, either as once, few or many, or as a class for expanded clones.

CDR3 protein,CDR3 DNA,V gene,clone size,D gene,CDR3 length,J gene
CATSGEVLSGPSSYNEQFF,TGTGCCACCAGCGGGGAGGTCTTGAGCGGACCAAGCTCCTACAATGAGCAGTTCTTC,TRBV15,few,.,19,TRBJ2-1
CASSMGSGELFF,TGTGCCAGTAGTATGGGGAGCGGGGAGCTGTTTTTT,TRBV19,few,.,12,TRBJ2-2
CASSLSRAGEDTQYF,TGCGCCAGCAGCTTGAGTAGGGCGGGTGAAGATACGCAGTATTTT,TRBV5-1,many,.,15,TRBJ2-3
CASSLLGPTTGELFF,TGCGCCAGCAGCTTGTTAGGACCAACCACCGGGGAGCTGTTTTTT,TRBV5-1,.,.,15,TRBJ2-2
CASSQLQGIIQYF,TGCGCCAGCAGCCAACTCCAGGGGATCATTCAGTACTTC,TRBV4-1,few,.,13,TRBJ2-4
CASSRGLADTDTQYF,TGTGCCAGCAGCCGCGGACTAGCTGACACAGATACGCAGTATTTT,TRBV7-9,few,TRBD2,15,TRBJ2-3
CASSRGQVVNEQFF,TGTGCCAGTAGTCGAGGACAGGTTGTAAATGAGCAGTTCTTC,TRBV19,.,TRBD1,14,TRBJ2-1
CATSQGLNDGYTF,TGTGCCACCTCACAGGGCCTCAACGATGGCTACACCTTC,TRBV10-3,.,.,13,TRBJ1-2
CASSDGNEQFF,TGTGCCAGCAGTGACGGCAATGAGCAGTTCTTC,TRBV6-1,once,.,11,TRBJ2-1
CATSDRDRVFTDTQYF,TGTGCCACCAGTGACCGGGACAGGGTTTTTACAGATACGCAGTATTTT,TRBV24-1,.,TRBD1,16,TRBJ2-3
CAWGADFYRPDTQYF,TGTGCCTGGGGTGCCGACTTTTACCGCCCAGATACGCAGTATTTT,TRBV30,.,.,15,TRBJ2-3
CSALQSSGGISGTQYF,TGCAGTGCTCTGCAAAGTAGCGGGGGGATTTCGGGTACGCAGTATTTT,TRBV20-1,.,TRBD2,16,TRBJ2-3
CASSGVQGKVTDTQYF,TGTGCCAGTAGCGGGGTACAGGGGAAGGTTACAGATACGCAGTATTTT,TRBV19,.,TRBD1,16,TRBJ2-3
CASSYGQGRGNTEAFF,TGTGCCAGCAGTTACGGACAGGGCCGGGGGAACACTGAAGCTTTCTTT,TRBV6-5,.,TRBD1,16,TRBJ1-1
CASSLGGLQGAYDGYTF,TGTGCCAGCAGTTTAGGAGGTTTACAGGGGGCGTATGATGGCTACACCTTC,TRBV12-3/TRBV12-4,.,TRBD1,17,TRBJ1-2
CASKGAQSTDTQYF,TGTGCCAGCAAAGGAGCGCAGAGCACAGATACGCAGTATTTT,TRBV12-3/TRBV12-4,.,.,14,TRBJ2-3
CASSSPGTRYTEAFF,TGTGCCAGCAGCTCGCCCGGGACACGTTACACTGAAGCTTTCTTT,TRBV7-6,few,.,15,TRBJ1-1
CASSLQTGETQYF,TGTGCCAGCAGCTTACAGACCGGCGAGACCCAGTACTTC,TRBV7-9,.,.,13,TRBJ2-5
CASSIVGQGNSNQPQHF,TGTGCCAGTAGTATAGTGGGACAGGGAAATAGCAATCAGCCCCAGCATTTT,TRBV19,.,TRBD1,17,TRBJ1-5
CASSPLAHEQFF,TGTGCCAGCAGCCCTTTGGCCCATGAGCAGTTCTTC,TRBV7-2,few,.,12,TRBJ2-1
CASRRLAGLRQETQYF,TGTGCCAGCAGAAGACTAGCGGGATTGAGGCAAGAGACCCAGTACTTC,TRBV7-2,few,TRBD2,16,TRBJ2-5
CASSYSVAKNIQYF,TGTGCCAGCAGTTACAGCGTAGCCAAAAACATTCAGTACTTC,TRBV6-2/TRBV6-3,.,.,14,TRBJ2-4
CASRTRGEPTKNIQYF,TGTGCCAGCAGAACCAGGGGCGAACCTACCAAAAACATTCAGTACTTC,TRBV2,many,.,16,TRBJ2-4
CASSRQGARGYTF,TGTGCCAGCAGTCGACAGGGGGCGCGGGGCTACACCTTC,TRBV3-1,.,TRBD1,13,TRBJ1-2
CSAKGKNLYEQYF,TGCAGTGCTAAGGGGAAAAATCTCTACGAGCAGTACTTC,TRBV20-1,few,.,13,TRBJ2-7
CASSPGAPGGYEKLFF,TGTGCCAGCAGCCCTGGGGCACCCGGGGGATATGAAAAACTGTTTTTT,TRBV7-9,.,.,16,TRBJ1-4
CSVEDGHREGYGYTF,TGCAGCGTTGAAGATGGTCACAGGGAAGGGTATGGCTACACCTTC,TRBV29-1,.,.,15,TRBJ1-2
CASSSGGFLYEQYF,TGTGCCAGCAGTTCTGGGGGGTTCCTCTACGAGCAGTACTTC,TRBV6-6,.,.,14,TRBJ2-7
CSATRTGKETQYF,TGCAGTGCTACAAGGACAGGGAAAGAGACCCAGTACTTC,TRBV20-1,few,TRBD1,13,TRBJ2-5
CASSVDSQETQYF,TGTGCCAGCAGTGTGGACAGTCAAGAGACCCAGTACTTC,TRBV2,.,.,13,TRBJ2-5
CASSSAVAGQETQYF,TGTGCCAGCAGCTCCGCTGTGGCAGGTCAAGAGACCCAGTACTTC,TRBV13,few,.,15,TRBJ2-5
CASSSTSGEGETQYF,TGCGCCAGCAGCTCCACTAGCGGAGAAGGAGAGACCCAGTACTTC,TRBV5-1,.,TRBD2,15,TRBJ2-5
CASSGRSWAQETQYF,TGTGCCAGCAGCGGAAGATCGTGGGCCCAAGAGACCCAGTACTTC,TRBV7-8,few,.,15,TRBJ2-5
CASSLSGQGSREQLF,TGTGCCAGCAGTCTCTCGGGACAGGGCTCCCGAGAGCAGCTCTTC,TRBV12-3/TRBV12-4,.,TRBD1,15,TRBJ2-1
CASSVRGEGYNEQFF,TGTGCCAGCAGCGTGCGAGGAGAGGGCTACAATGAGCAGTTCTTC,TRBV5-5,few,.,15,TRBJ2-1
CASSLLPGLGTEAFF,TGTGCCAGCAGCCTACTGCCGGGACTTGGGACTGAAGCTTTCTTT,TRBV7-3,.,.,15,TRBJ1-1
CASSPNKYEQYF,TGTGCCAGCTCCCCCAATAAATACGAGCAGTACTTC,TRBV18,few,.,12,TRBJ2-7
CASSQGGGGPDSYEQYF,TGTGCCAGCAGCCAAGGCGGCGGGGGCCCGGATTCCTACGAGCAGTACTTC,TRBV3-1,.,.,17,TRBJ2-7
CASSLDLGSGNTIYF,TGCGCCAGCAGCCTAGACTTGGGCTCTGGAAACACCATATATTTT,TRBV5-1,few,.,15,TRBJ1-3
CASSPTWIQGAFF,TGTGCCAGCAGCCCTACATGGATCCAAGGGGCTTTCTTT,TRBV12-3/TRBV12-4,.,.,13,TRBJ1-1
CASSPGLGIGYEQYF,TGTGCCAGCAGTCCGGGCCTGGGGATAGGGTACGAGCAGTACTTC,TRBV12-3/TRBV12-4,few,.,15,TRBJ2-7
CASSAPGWYQETQYF,TGTGCCAGCAGCGCCCCGGGCTGGTACCAAGAGACCCAGTACTTC,TRBV11-3,.,.,15,TRBJ2-5
CASSQDWGVDGYTF,TGTGCCAGCAGCCAAGATTGGGGGGTTGATGGCTACACCTTC,TRBV4-2,.,.,14,TRBJ1-2
CASSLQAGEGTEAFF,TGCGCCAGCAGCTTGCAGGCAGGGGAAGGGACTGAAGCTTTCTTT,TRBV5-1,.,.,15,TRBJ1-1
CSVEDNLQETQYF,TGCAGCGTTGAAGATAATCTCCAAGAGACCCAGTACTTC,TRBV29-1,.,.,13,TRBJ2-5
CASSPPRGDREGEAFF,TGTGCCAGCAGCCCTCCCCGGGGGGACAGGGAAGGTGAAGCTTTCTTT,TRBV7-9,.,TRBD1,16,TRBJ1-1
CASSPQGGHPYEQFF,TGTGCCAGCAGTCCCCAGGGAGGGCATCCTTATGAGCAGTTCTTC,TRBV27,.,TRBD2,15,TRBJ2-1
CASSLVAGGGYGYTF,TGCGCCAGCAGCCTAGTAGCAGGGGGCGGCTATGGCTACACCTTC,TRBV4-1,.,TRBD1,15,TRBJ1-2
CASSLRRPDEQFF,TGTGCCAGCAGCTTAAGGAGACCCGATGAGCAGTTCTTC,TRBV7-3,few,.,13,TRBJ2-1
CATRAGTTNTGELFF,TGTGCCACCAGAGCCGGGACTACGAACACCGGGGAGCTGTTTTTT,TRBV24-1,.,TRBD2,15,TRBJ2-2
CASSRGGGGSYEQYF,TGTGCTAGCAGCCGGGGAGGAGGAGGGTCCTACGAGCAGTACTTC,TRBV7-7,few,.,15,TRBJ2-7
CSVGTGGSPLHF,TGCAGCGTTGGGACAGGGGGTTCACCCCTCCACTTT,TRBV29-1,few,TRBD1,12,TRBJ1-6
CASSGPRTSYEQYF,TGTGCCAGCAGCGGGCCAAGGACCTCCTACGAGCAGTACTTC,TRBV5-5,few,.,14,TRBJ2-7
CASSQDELISGRVDTQYF,TGCGCCAGCAGCCAAGATGAGTTGATTAGCGGGAGGGTAGATACGCAGTATTTT,TRBV4-3,.,TRBD2,18,TRBJ2-3
CASSATSGNNEQFF,TGTGCCAGCAGCGCGACTAGCGGGAACAATGAGCAGTTCTTC,TRBV7-9,.,TRBD2,14,TRBJ2-1
CASSLGGASYNEQFF,TGCGCCAGCAGCTTGGGAGGGGCATCCTACAATGAGCAGTTCTTC,TRBV5-1,many,.,15,TRBJ2-1
CATSDSGRTSNQPQHF,TGTGCCACCAGTGATTCTGGACGGACTAGCAATCAGCCCCAGCATTTT,TRBV24-1,.,.,16,TRBJ1-5
CASSQISGRGHYGYTF,TGTGCCAGCAGCCAGATATCGGGCCGGGGCCACTATGGCTACACCTTC,TRBV5-6,few,.,16,TRBJ1-2
CASSFSIHYEQYF,TGTGCCAGCAGCTTCAGCATCCACTACGAGCAGTACTTC,TRBV5-5,.,.,13,TRBJ2-7
CASSFAWDRGYGIQYF,TGTGCCAGCAGTTTTGCTTGGGACAGGGGGTACGGCATTCAGTACTTC,TRBV27,.,TRBD1,16,TRBJ2-4